This is a list of T cell receptor beta chains from one sample in a study of PD-1 blockade in mismatch repair-deficient tumors. Repertoires were generated with immunoSEQ multiplex PCR, while TCRdb's copy carries only in-frame clones and drops some. Altogether about 100,000 clones are present, approximately 83% being singletons, with the ten largest covering around 5.8%. This specimen consisted of peripheral blood, obtained 35 to 37 weeks after starting pembrolizumab. Receptors were obtained from an adult with mismatch repair-deficient cancer. Each CDR3 is given with its conserved first and last residue. A D gene is named only where the DNA matches it firmly. Expanded clones get a size class; other rows say once, few or many, or leave the size out.

j_call | v_call | d_call | clone_size | cdr3_nt | cdr3_aa
TRBJ1-1 | TRBV7-9 | . | . | TGTGCCAGCAGCTTAGATGGGGGCACAGGGAACACTGAAGCTTTCTTT | CASSLDGGTGNTEAFF
TRBJ2-1 | TRBV4-3 | TRBD2 | few | TGCGCCAGCAGCCAAGATTTTGCAGCGGGAGGCAATGAGCAGTTCTTC | CASSQDFAAGGNEQFF
TRBJ2-5 | TRBV11-2 | TRBD1 | . | TGTGCCAGCAGCTTAAGTATCCGAGGTACAGGGGGAGAGACCCAGTACTTC | CASSLSIRGTGGETQYF
TRBJ1-1 | TRBV27 | . | . | TGTGCCAGCAGTTTATCTAAAAACACTGAAGCTTTCTTT | CASSLSKNTEAFF
TRBJ2-4 | TRBV5-1 | . | many | TGCGCCAGCACATACACCCCGGGGAGCAACATTCAGTACTTC | CASTYTPGSNIQYF
TRBJ2-1 | TRBV4-2 | . | . | TGTGCCAGCAGCCAAGGGGTTGGGACCTCATACAATGAGCAGTTCTTC | CASSQGVGTSYNEQFF
TRBJ2-7 | TRBV6-5 | . | . | TGTGCCAGCAGCAACCCTCTCGCGGGTACCTACGAGCAGTACTTC | CASSNPLAGTYEQYF
TRBJ2-5 | TRBV7-9 | . | . | TGTGCCAGCAGCCCCGGGGAGTTCCAAGAGACCCAGTACTTC | CASSPGEFQETQYF
TRBJ2-1 | TRBV7-7 | . | . | TGTGCTAGCAGCTTAGACAGCTACAATGAGCAGTTCTTC | CASSLDSYNEQFF
TRBJ2-1 | TRBV29-1 | TRBD2 | . | TGCAGCGCCGAGGGACTAGCGGAGTACAATGAGCAGTTCTTC | CSAEGLAEYNEQFF
TRBJ2-3 | TRBV15 | . | . | TGTGCCACCAGCAGAGATGGCGAGACAGATACGCAGTATTTT | CATSRDGETDTQYF
TRBJ2-4 | TRBV19 | . | . | TGTGCCAGTAGTAAGGGGGGAATAGCCAAAAACATTCAGTACTTC | CASSKGGIAKNIQYF
TRBJ2-1 | TRBV28 | . | . | TGTGCCAGCAGTTCCCCGGCCAGGAATGAGCAGTTCTTC | CASSSPARNEQFF
TRBJ2-2 | TRBV27 | TRBD2 | . | TGTGCCAGCAGTTCTGCATCGGGAGGAAACACCGGGGAGCTGTTTTTT | CASSSASGGNTGELFF
TRBJ2-7 | TRBV5-1 | . | . | TGCGCCAGCAGCTCGGGGGGACATCTCTCCTACGAGCAGTACTTC | CASSSGGHLSYEQYF
TRBJ2-2 | TRBV6-5 | . | . | TGTGCCAGCAGTTACGTAACAGGAGGGGCCGGGGAGCTGTTTTTT | CASSYVTGGAGELFF
TRBJ2-2 | TRBV7-9 | . | . | TGTGCCAGCAGCTTCGGCGGCCGTTCGAACACCGGGGAGCTGTTTTTT | CASSFGGRSNTGELFF
TRBJ2-3 | TRBV7-9 | TRBD2 | . | TGTGCCAGCAGCTTACGACTAGCGGAGATCACAGATACGCAGTATTTT | CASSLRLAEITDTQYF
TRBJ2-2 | TRBV19 | TRBD1 | medium-sized | TGTGCCAGTAGTATCGGGACAGGGCGGACCGGGGAGCTGTTTTTT | CASSIGTGRTGELFF
TRBJ2-7 | TRBV6-5 | . | . | TGTGCCAGCAGTTCACCGGCGGGAGAGCAGTACTTC | CASSSPAGEQYF